These 23 T cell receptor beta chains were sequenced from one sample in a study of blood T cell repertoires in COVID-19. Here immunoSEQ multiplex PCR was the method, and the copy in TCRdb shows in-frame clones only, minus some. The sample yields 350,000 to 450,000 clones, approximately 81% seen once. Sequenced sample: peripheral blood. Source of these receptors: a woman aged 18 to 35 with acute or convalescent COVID-19.

This chain joins TRBV6-1 and TRBJ1-2; D is unresolved. This CDR3 contains 15 residues. Trimming shortened V by 1 base and J by 2 bases, and 11 bases separated the two germline ends. Germline V gives CDR1 MNHNS, CDR2 SASEGT. As DNA, the CDR3 is TGTGCCAGCAGTGAAGGAGCGAGGCTCAACTATGGCTACACCTTC. Translated, it gives CASSEGARLNYGYTF.

This chain joins TRBV7-9 and TRBJ2-5; D remains ambiguous. Trimming left V 5 bases short and J 4 bases short, with 20 bases between. The germline V gene encodes CDR1 SEHNR and CDR2 FQNEAQ (reference sequence). CDR3 length: 16 residues. CDR3: CASSVTDGVLLETQYF. The CDR3 nucleotides are TGTGCCAGCAGCGTCACCGACGGAGTGTTATTAGAGACCCAGTACTTC.

CDR3 DNA sequence: TGTGCCAGCAGCCAAGGAAGGGGGCGTCCCTTGGAGCAGTACTTC. Encoded protein: CASSQGRGRPLEQYF. The rearrangement joins TRBV3-1 (or the pseudogene TRBV3-2) to TRBJ2-7; 7 bases are shared with TRBD1. Germline V gives CDR1 LGHDT, CDR2 YNNKEL (reference sequence). V gave up 1 base and J gave up 7 bases; unmatched junction bases: 10. The CDR3 contains 15 residues.

The chain uses TRBV11-1 and TRBJ2-7; TRBD2 is a possible D gene (6 bases). With 3 bases removed from V and 0 bases from J, the gap between germline ends came to 12 bases. This CDR3 spans 15 amino acids. Looked up from germline, CDR1 is SGHAT and CDR2 is FQDESV (reference sequence). CDR3 in DNA: TGTGCCAGCAGCTTTATCGGGAGTCTCTCCTACGAGCAGTACTTC. Translation gives CASSFIGSLSYEQYF.

The rearrangement joins TRBV9 to TRBJ2-7, with TRBD2 matching 13 bases. The CDR3 totals 16 residues. Germline V lookup: CDR1 SGDLS, CDR2 YYNGEE. Trimming cost V 0 bases and J 7 bases; bases outside gene matches: 7. CDR3 in amino acids: CASSVDGGLAGVEQYF. The CDR3 DNA is TGTGCCAGCAGCGTAGACGGCGGACTAGCGGGAGTGGAGCAGTACTTC.

The chain recombines TRBV9 with TRBJ1-1; D might be TRBD1 (6 bases). The germline V gene encodes CDR1 SGDLS and CDR2 YYNGEE. The V and J ends lost 5 bases and 6 bases respectively, with 14 bases between them. The CDR3 loop spans 13 amino acids. The CDR3 nucleotides read TGTGCCAGCAGTAGGGGGTTGGGCGCTGAAGCTTTCTTT. It yields the protein CASSRGLGAEAFF.

V is TRBV5-8 and J is TRBJ2-7, with D possibly TRBD2 on 5 matching bases. Germline V gives CDR1 SGHTS, CDR2 YDEGEE. V was clipped by 0 bases and J by 1 base, with 11 bases between them. The CDR3 runs 15 residues. CDR3 loop: CASSLGESPSYEQYF. DNA of the CDR3: TGTGCCAGCAGCTTGGGGGAGTCACCTTCCTACGAGCAGTACTTC. Full variable domain (remainder filled in from reference TRBV5-8 and TRBJ2-7): EAGVTQSPTHLIKTRGQQATLRCSPISGHTSVYWYQQALGLGLQFLLWYDEGEERNRGNFPPRFSGRQFPNYSSELNVNALELEDSALYLCASSLGESPSYEQYFGPGTRLTVT.

The CDR3 DNA follows: TGTGCCACCAGCACATATCGGACAGAGAAAAACATTCAGTACTTC. This codes for CATSTYRTEKNIQYF. The V call is TRBV15, the J call TRBJ2-4; D is perhaps TRBD1 (6 bases). V lost 4 bases, J lost 4 bases, and 14 bases lay in between. This CDR3 contains 15 residues. Germline lookup yields CDR1 LNHNV and CDR2 YYDKDF (reference sequence).

This clone was observed once. The chain is built from TRBV4-1 and TRBJ1-5; D unclear. V lost 0 bases to trimming and J lost 4 bases, with 7 bases between them. CDR1 is MGHRA, CDR2 YSYEKL, per germline. The CDR3 consists of 14 residues. The CDR3 coding sequence is TGCGCCAGCAGCCAAGAGGGAGGGAATCAGCCCCAGCATTTT. Its protein product is CASSQEGGNQPQHF.

The J gene is TRBJ2-2, the V gene TRBV11-2; a weak D match, TRBD1 (6 bases). The germline V gene has CDR1 SGHAT and CDR2 FQNNGV. This CDR3 region has 15 residues. V was trimmed by 5 bases and J by 6 bases, leaving 16 bases between them. The DNA of the CDR3 is TGTGCCAGCAGCACCGACAGGTTTTCTGCCGGGGAGCTGTTTTTT. The encoded protein is CASSTDRFSAGELFF.

The chain recombines TRBV23-1 with TRBJ1-5, with 8 bases aligning to TRBD1. TRBV23-1 counts as an open reading frame of uncertain function. The V segment lost 6 bases and the J segment 0 bases; nucleotides outside the gene matches: 13. This CDR3 comprises 18 residues. The CDR3 protein is CASSAGGPGDHSNQPQHF. CDR3 coding DNA: TGCGCCAGCAGCGCAGGGGGCCCGGGGGACCATAGCAATCAGCCCCAGCATTTT.

There are a few counts of this clone. The gene calls are TRBV24-1 and TRBJ2-1, with 7 bases that match TRBD2. Germline trimming cut 4 bases from V and 2 bases from J; bases unmatched to any gene: 7. The V gene's germline CDR1 is KGHDR and CDR2 SFDVKD. The CDR3 runs 16 residues. Here the CDR3 DNA reads TGTGCCACCAGTGACTCTCTAGCGGCCGCCTACAATGAGCAGTTCTTC. This gives the protein CATSDSLAAAYNEQFF.

The CDR3 sequence: CATRQGDYNSPLHF. The CDR3 DNA is TGTGCCACCCGTCAGGGGGACTATAATTCACCCCTCCACTTT. This sequence joins TRBV15 and TRBJ1-6, with 7 bases that match TRBD1. The ends lost 8 bases at V and 3 bases at J; junction bases unmatched: 4. The germline V gene encodes CDR1 LNHNV and CDR2 YYDKDF (reference sequence). The length of the CDR3 is 14 residues.

The chain carries TRBV9 and TRBJ2-1, with D perhaps TRBD1 (6 bases). The length of the CDR3 is 16 residues. Per the germline V gene, CDR1 is SGDLS and CDR2 is YYNGEE. Trimming shortened V by 3 bases and J by 5 bases, and 18 bases separated the two germline ends. For the CDR3, the DNA is TGTGCCAGCAGCGCCGATGGCAGGGGCGCGCACAATGAGCAGTTCTTC. Translating it yields CASSADGRGAHNEQFF.

This clone was picked up a small number of times. The V gene is TRBV7-6, the J gene TRBJ2-7; a weak D match, TRBD2 (6 bases). The V and J ends lost 4 bases and 9 bases respectively, with 16 bases between them. The germline gives CDR1 SGHVS, CDR2 FNYEAQ. This CDR3 comprises 13 residues. The CDR3 sequence is CASSWGASDGQYF. The CDR3, as DNA: TGTGCCAGCAGCTGGGGCGCTAGCGATGGGCAGTACTTC.

V and J are TRBV5-5 and TRBJ1-1, with D possibly TRBD1 on 6 matching bases. The V end lost 1 base, the J end lost 0 bases, and 10 bases lay between the germline ends. This CDR3 is 15 amino acids long. Germline CDR1 and CDR2: SGHKS and YYEKEE (reference sequence). The CDR3 loop is CASSLQGIMNTEAFF. The CDR3 nucleotides read TGTGCCAGCAGCTTGCAGGGGATCATGAACACTGAAGCTTTCTTT.

The chain carries TRBV6-5 and TRBJ2-1; D is possibly TRBD1 or TRBD2 (6 bases each). The CDR3 runs 15 residues. The V gene lost 6 bases and the J gene lost 4 bases, with 16 bases spanning the gap. CDR1 is MNHEY, CDR2 SVGAGI, per germline. CDR3 nucleotides: TGTGCCAGCAGGTACAGGGACTCTCCGTACAATGAGCAGTTCTTC. It codes for CASRYRDSPYNEQFF.

The chain combines TRBV7-6 with TRBJ2-1; TRBD2 matches 13 bases. V trimming: 5 bases; J trimming: 6 bases; junction bases outside the gene matches: 4. Germline assignment: CDR1 SGHVS and CDR2 FNYEAQ. The CDR3 extends over 15 amino acids. This CDR3 is CASSMGLAGLNEQFF. In DNA form, the CDR3 reads TGTGCCAGCAGCATGGGACTAGCGGGGCTCAATGAGCAGTTCTTC.

The chain joins TRBV7-3 to TRBJ2-1; 7 bases fit TRBD1. This CDR3 comprises 12 residues. Looked up from germline, CDR1 is SGHTA and CDR2 is FQGTGA. The V segment lost 3 bases and the J segment 7 bases; nucleotides outside the gene matches: 0. The CDR3 spells CASSLTGNEQFF. CDR3 nucleotides: TGTGCCAGCAGCTTGACAGGGAATGAGCAGTTCTTC.

The chain links TRBV16 to TRBJ2-2, with D uncertain. From germline, CDR1 is KGHSY and CDR2 FQNENV. V lost 4 bases and J lost 6, with 6 bases in between. This CDR3 comprises 12 residues. CDR3 sequence: CASSRLSGELFF. The CDR3 region has the DNA TGTGCCAGCAGCCGTCTCTCCGGGGAGCTGTTTTTT.

The J gene is TRBJ1-4, the V gene TRBV27; D is ambiguous. The CDR3 runs 16 residues. The V gene's germline CDR1 is MNHEY and CDR2 SMNVEV (reference sequence). The V end lost 0 bases, the J end lost 0 bases, and 8 bases lay between the germline ends. The CDR3 sequence is CASSLSAVATNEKLFF. CDR3 nucleotides: TGTGCCAGCAGTTTATCGGCGGTTGCAACTAATGAAAAACTGTTTTTT.

J is TRBJ1-2 and V is TRBV18; 11 nucleotides align to TRBD1. The CDR3 contains 16 residues. The germline V gene encodes CDR1 KGHSH and CDR2 LQKENI. Losses at the gene ends were 1 base for V and 4 bases for J; bases not matched to a gene: 5. CDR3 sequence: CASSPLLGQGVYGYTF. CDR3 nucleotide sequence: TGTGCCAGCTCACCACTCTTGGGACAGGGGGTCTATGGCTACACCTTC.

This chain links TRBV24-1 with TRBJ1-2; 9 positions agree with TRBD1. Germline trimming cut 4 bases from V and 5 bases from J; bases unmatched to any gene: 13. The CDR3 totals 17 residues. Germline CDR1 reads KGHDR; CDR2 reads SFDVKD. The CDR3 sequence: CATSDLWTGDGEYGYTF. The DNA for the CDR3 is TGTGCCACCAGTGACCTGTGGACAGGGGACGGGGAGTATGGCTACACCTTC.